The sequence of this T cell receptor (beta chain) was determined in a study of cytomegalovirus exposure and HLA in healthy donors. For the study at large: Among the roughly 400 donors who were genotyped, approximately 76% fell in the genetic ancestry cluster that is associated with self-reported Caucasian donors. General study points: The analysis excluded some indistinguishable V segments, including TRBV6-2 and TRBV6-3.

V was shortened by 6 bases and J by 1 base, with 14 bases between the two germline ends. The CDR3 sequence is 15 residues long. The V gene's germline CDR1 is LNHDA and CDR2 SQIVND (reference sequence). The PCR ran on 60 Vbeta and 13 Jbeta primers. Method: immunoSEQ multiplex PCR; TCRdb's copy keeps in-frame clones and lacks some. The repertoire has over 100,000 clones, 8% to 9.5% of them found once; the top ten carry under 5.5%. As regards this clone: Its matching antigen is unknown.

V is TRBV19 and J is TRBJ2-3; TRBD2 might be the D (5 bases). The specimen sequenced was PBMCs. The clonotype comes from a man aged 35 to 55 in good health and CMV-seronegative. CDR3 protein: CASRKVGRGTDTQYF. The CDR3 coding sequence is TGTGCCAGTAGGAAGGTCGGGCGGGGCACAGATACGCAGTATTTT. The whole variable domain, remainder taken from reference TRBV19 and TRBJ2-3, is DGGITQSPKYLFRKEGQNVTLSCEQNLNHDAMYWYRQDPGQGLRLIYYSQIVNDFQKGDIAEGYSVSREKKESFPLTVTSAQKNPTAFYLCASRKVGRGTDTQYFGPGTRLTVL.